Many counts were recorded for the clone carrying this T cell receptor beta chain. Its target is unknown. The CDR3 sequence is 14 residues long. Trimming at V came to 4 bases and at J to 6 bases, leaving 9 bases not matched to a gene. Germline CDR1 DFQATT, CDR2 SNEGSKA (reference sequence). The data originate from a study of human T cells and chemical hapten exposure. Study-wide context: Patch testing was performed with 0.01% DPC on the upper back, with reading at 6 days.

The library tagged each cDNA molecule with unique molecular identifiers. TCRdb processed the RACE reads anew with MiXCR; each CDR3 protein has one entry. The sample has roughly 380,000 distinct CDR3 sequences, around 5.5% seen once. This sample's time point: pre-sensitization, week 0. The sample's treatment: therapeutic diphenylcyclopropenone sensitization with weekly scalp DPC. General study points: The number of TCRs over 1 in 1000 frequency stayed unchanged after DPC. Significantly more large CDR3 similarity clusters were formed by expanded TCRs than by controls.

V and J are TRBV20-1 and TRBJ2-7; TRBD2 aligns across 10 bases. This sequence was found in a woman aged 45-65 years with alopecia areata. Some clones in this sample may be carry-over from other donors' samples. The source material was whole blood, sampled in connection with sensitization to the hapten diphenylcyclopropenone (DPC). CDR3 protein: CSATRGSGGSEQYF. The CDR3 DNA reads TGCAGTGCTACTCGAGGTAGCGGGGGGAGCGAGCAGTACTTC.